Listed below are T cell receptor beta chains from one sample, sequenced in a study of cytomegalovirus exposure and HLA in healthy donors. Profiled with immunoSEQ multiplex PCR; TCRdb holds only in-frame clones, not every one. The table lists under 200,000 clones, 80% to 90% of them singletons. Sequencing was performed on PBMCs. The receptors stem from a man between 18 and 35 years old in good health and CMV-seropositive. Each CDR3 is given with its conserved first and last residue. The order of the fields is D gene, J gene, V gene, clone size, CDR3 protein, CDR3 DNA. D genes are given only for firm matches. Clone size is stated in some rows and not others, as once, few, many or a class when expanded.

d_call: -; j_call: TRBJ1-1; v_call: TRBV14; clone_size: -; cdr3_aa: CASSQDSSVRRERDYGTEAFF; cdr3_nt: TGTGCCAGCAGCCAAGATAGCTCTGTCAGGCGTGAGAGGGACTATGGCACTGAAGCTTTCTTT
d_call: TRBD1; j_call: TRBJ1-2; v_call: TRBV6-5; clone_size: -; cdr3_aa: CALQGWFLGGYTF; cdr3_nt: TGTGCCTTACAGGGGTGGTTCCTTGGCGGCTACACCTTC
d_call: -; j_call: TRBJ2-3; v_call: TRBV4-1; clone_size: -; cdr3_aa: CASSQVTSADTQYF; cdr3_nt: TGCGCCAGCAGCCAGGTGACCAGCGCCGATACGCAGTATTTT
d_call: TRBD2; j_call: TRBJ2-3; v_call: TRBV9; clone_size: -; cdr3_aa: CASSVESSGGPQYF; cdr3_nt: TGTGCCAGCAGCGTAGAGAGTAGCGGGGGGCCGCAGTATTTT
d_call: TRBD2; j_call: TRBJ2-2; v_call: TRBV7-9; clone_size: -; cdr3_aa: CASSSGLASLFF; cdr3_nt: TGTGCCAGCAGCTCAGGACTAGCGTCGCTGTTTTTT
d_call: -; j_call: TRBJ2-5; v_call: TRBV28; clone_size: -; cdr3_aa: CASSRRAPVEQYF; cdr3_nt: TGTGCCAGCAGTAGGCGAGCGCCCGTGGAGCAGTACTTC
d_call: TRBD1; j_call: TRBJ2-1; v_call: TRBV30; clone_size: -; cdr3_aa: CAYRQGQSSYNEQFF; cdr3_nt: TGTGCCTACAGACAGGGCCAAAGCTCCTACAATGAGCAGTTCTTC
d_call: -; j_call: TRBJ2-7; v_call: TRBV7-7; clone_size: once; cdr3_aa: CASSLALDYEQYF; cdr3_nt: TGTGCTAGCAGCTTAGCTCTAGACTACGAGCAGTACTTC
d_call: TRBD1; j_call: TRBJ2-7; v_call: TRBV4-3; clone_size: -; cdr3_aa: CASSPGQGTYEQYF; cdr3_nt: TGCGCCAGCAGCCCCGGACAGGGGACCTACGAGCAGTACTTC
d_call: -; j_call: TRBJ1-4; v_call: TRBV2; clone_size: -; cdr3_aa: CASNPVTPTSPKLFF; cdr3_nt: TGTGCCAGCAACCCCGTGACACCCACTTCCCCAAAACTGTTTTTT
d_call: -; j_call: TRBJ1-2; v_call: TRBV7-8; clone_size: -; cdr3_aa: CASSPLGSGAYNYGYTF; cdr3_nt: TGTGCCAGCAGCCCCTTAGGCTCAGGGGCGTATAACTATGGCTACACCTTC
d_call: -; j_call: TRBJ1-6; v_call: TRBV6-5; clone_size: -; cdr3_aa: CASRWDNNSPLHF; cdr3_nt: TGTGCCAGCAGGTGGGACAACAATTCACCCCTCCACTTT
d_call: -; j_call: TRBJ1-5; v_call: TRBV30; clone_size: -; cdr3_aa: CAWSVWGPWGLGNQPQHF; cdr3_nt: TGTGCCTGGAGTGTATGGGGACCCTGGGGGCTAGGCAATCAGCCCCAGCATTTT
d_call: -; j_call: TRBJ2-5; v_call: TRBV2; clone_size: -; cdr3_aa: CASRPQGYQETQYF; cdr3_nt: TGTGCCAGCAGGCCCCAGGGATACCAAGAGACCCAGTACTTC
d_call: -; j_call: TRBJ2-7; v_call: TRBV7-9; clone_size: few; cdr3_aa: CASSLVRHEQYF; cdr3_nt: TGTGCCAGCAGCTTAGTTCGTCACGAGCAGTACTTC
d_call: TRBD2; j_call: TRBJ2-5; v_call: TRBV30; clone_size: -; cdr3_aa: CAWSLGGGFAGGGYF; cdr3_nt: TGTGCCTGGAGTCTTGGGGGTGGCTTTGCGGGGGGGGGATACTTC
d_call: -; j_call: TRBJ2-2; v_call: TRBV5-4; clone_size: few; cdr3_aa: CASRSSLVNTGELFF; cdr3_nt: TGTGCCAGCAGGAGTAGCCTAGTGAACACCGGGGAGCTGTTTTTT
d_call: -; j_call: TRBJ1-5; v_call: TRBV19; clone_size: -; cdr3_aa: CASSIGPNEPQHF; cdr3_nt: TGTGCCAGTAGTATAGGGCCAAATGAGCCCCAGCATTTT
d_call: -; j_call: TRBJ1-4; v_call: TRBV5-1; clone_size: -; cdr3_aa: CASARRAATNEKLFF; cdr3_nt: TGCGCCAGCGCCCGGAGGGCTGCAACTAATGAAAAACTGTTTTTT
d_call: -; j_call: TRBJ1-1; v_call: TRBV7-3; clone_size: -; cdr3_aa: CASSLIPELNTEAFF; cdr3_nt: TGTGCCAGCAGCTTAATTCCAGAACTGAACACTGAAGCTTTCTTT
d_call: -; j_call: TRBJ2-5; v_call: TRBV5-6; clone_size: -; cdr3_aa: CASSLYSGQETQYF; cdr3_nt: TGTGCCAGCAGCTTGTATTCAGGGCAAGAGACCCAGTACTTC
d_call: -; j_call: TRBJ1-3; v_call: TRBV19; clone_size: -; cdr3_aa: CASTLRGSGNTIYF; cdr3_nt: TGTGCCAGCACCCTCAGAGGCTCTGGAAACACCATATATTTT
d_call: TRBD1; j_call: TRBJ1-1; v_call: TRBV18; clone_size: -; cdr3_aa: CASSVQGSEAFF; cdr3_nt: TGTGCCAGCTCAGTACAGGGGTCTGAAGCTTTCTTT
d_call: -; j_call: TRBJ1-1; v_call: TRBV10-3; clone_size: -; cdr3_aa: CAISERQVGNTEAFF; cdr3_nt: TGTGCCATCAGTGAGCGACAGGTTGGGAACACTGAAGCTTTCTTT
d_call: -; j_call: TRBJ2-5; v_call: TRBV11-2; clone_size: -; cdr3_aa: CASSSDYPIEAQYF; cdr3_nt: TGTGCCAGCAGTTCGGACTATCCCATTGAGGCCCAGTACTTC
d_call: TRBD2; j_call: TRBJ2-2; v_call: TRBV19; clone_size: -; cdr3_aa: CASSTAGRGKTGELFF; cdr3_nt: TGTGCCAGTAGTACCGCCGGGAGGGGGAAGACCGGGGAGCTGTTTTTT
d_call: -; j_call: TRBJ2-3; v_call: TRBV11-2; clone_size: -; cdr3_aa: CASSLQPGSLTDTQYF; cdr3_nt: TGTGCCAGCAGCTTACAGCCGGGATCCCTGACAGATACGCAGTATTTT
d_call: TRBD1; j_call: TRBJ2-3; v_call: TRBV11-2; clone_size: -; cdr3_aa: CASSLGQGRTQYF; cdr3_nt: TGTGCCAGCAGCTTAGGACAGGGTCGGACGCAGTATTTT
d_call: TRBD2; j_call: TRBJ2-2; v_call: TRBV5-4; clone_size: few; cdr3_aa: CASSLAGTSGGAAGELFF; cdr3_nt: TGTGCCAGCAGCTTGGCAGGGACTAGCGGGGGGGCCGCCGGGGAGCTGTTTTTT
d_call: -; j_call: TRBJ1-3; v_call: TRBV7-6; clone_size: -; cdr3_aa: CASSDRGRRSVSSGNTIYF; cdr3_nt: TGTGCCAGCAGCGACCGTGGCAGGAGGAGTGTCTCCTCTGGAAACACCATATATTTT
d_call: -; j_call: TRBJ2-7; v_call: TRBV11-2; clone_size: -; cdr3_aa: CASSLVNSYEQYF; cdr3_nt: TGTGCCAGCAGCTTAGTTAACTCCTACGAGCAGTACTTC
d_call: TRBD1; j_call: TRBJ1-5; v_call: TRBV10-2; clone_size: -; cdr3_aa: CASTGQGGGIVNQPQHF; cdr3_nt: TGCGCCAGCACCGGACAGGGAGGGGGAATTGTCAATCAGCCCCAGCATTTT
d_call: -; j_call: TRBJ2-2; v_call: TRBV5-4; clone_size: -; cdr3_aa: CASSPGTLNSNTGELFF; cdr3_nt: TGTGCCAGCAGCCCTGGGACTCTAAACTCGAACACCGGGGAGCTGTTTTTT